What follows are 5 T cell receptor beta chains derived from one specimen sequenced in a study of radiotherapy plus CTLA-4 blockade in lung cancer. The repertoire was sequenced with immunoSEQ multiplex PCR; TCRdb's copy has only in-frame clones and lacks some. Found here are about 72,000 clones, approximately 83% of them singletons; the top ten hold approximately 4.1%. Sequences were derived from peripheral blood, sampled from a patient treated with radiotherapy plus ipilimumab. These receptors came from a human donor with non-small cell lung cancer who had a partial response to radiotherapy plus ipilimumab.

This clone has just one count. The chain combines TRBV29-1 with TRBJ2-1, with D possibly TRBD1 on 5 matching bases. This CDR3 is 15 amino acids long. Germline V gene data show CDR1 as SQVTM and CDR2 as ANQGSEA. The V end was cut by 5 bases, the J end by 0 bases, with 14 bases between. This chain's CDR3 is CSVFTGQSSYNEQFF. CDR3 bases: TGCAGCGTTTTTACCGGACAAAGCTCCTACAATGAGCAGTTCTTC.

This clone was seen just once. The V gene is TRBV5-1, the J gene TRBJ1-4, with a weak D call TRBD1 (6 bases). V dropped 0 bases and J dropped 8 bases, with 14 bases sitting between them. CDR3 length equals 15 residues. The germline gives CDR1 SGHRS, CDR2 YFSETQ. This CDR3 reads CASSLAGARGEKLFF. The CDR3, as DNA: TGCGCCAGCAGCTTGGCAGGGGCTAGAGGGGAAAAACTGTTTTTT.

A note on this clone: The same CDR3 is also encoded by other DNA sequences in this sample. The chain couples TRBV11-2 to TRBJ2-7, with a weak D call TRBD1 (6 bases). V gave up 5 bases and J gave up 2 bases, with 13 bases separating them. Germline CDR1 is SGHAT and CDR2 is FQNNGV. There are 14 residues in the CDR3. The CDR3 coding sequence is TGTGCCAGCAGCCCTCGTACAGGGACCTACGAGCAGTACTTC. This translates into CASSPRTGTYEQYF.

V and J are TRBV2 and TRBJ1-5; D may be TRBD1 (5 bases). Per germline, CDR1 SNHLY and CDR2 FYNNEI. V shed 2 bases and J shed 0 bases, with 8 bases lying between them. The CDR3 runs 15 residues. CDR3 region: CASSERGYSNQPQHF. The DNA for the CDR3 is TGTGCCAGCAGTGAAAGGGGTTATAGCAATCAGCCCCAGCATTTT.

V usage is TRBV5-1 and J usage is TRBJ1-1; TRBD1 might be the D (5 bases). Per germline, CDR1 SGHRS and CDR2 YFSETQ. There are 14 residues in the CDR3. V lost 3 bases to trimming and J lost 3 bases, with 12 bases between them. CDR3 region: CASSSQGGDTEAFF. CDR3 nucleotide sequence: TGCGCCAGCAGCTCGCAGGGAGGGGACACTGAAGCTTTCTTT.